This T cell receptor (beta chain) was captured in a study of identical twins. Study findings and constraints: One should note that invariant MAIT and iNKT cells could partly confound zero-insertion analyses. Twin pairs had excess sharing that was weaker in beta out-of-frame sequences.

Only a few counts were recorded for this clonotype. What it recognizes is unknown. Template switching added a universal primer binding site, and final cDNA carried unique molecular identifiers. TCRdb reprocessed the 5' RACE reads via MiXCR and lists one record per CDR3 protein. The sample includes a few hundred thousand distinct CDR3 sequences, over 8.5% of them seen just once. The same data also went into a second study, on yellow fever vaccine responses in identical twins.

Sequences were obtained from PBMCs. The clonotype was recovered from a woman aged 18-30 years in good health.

Here the CDR3 reads CSVAGLRNTIYF. CDR3 nucleotide sequence: TGCAGCGTTGCCGGTCTAAGAAACACCATATATTTT. The chain is built from TRBV29-1 and TRBJ1-3; no definite D call. Looked up from germline, CDR1 is SQVTM and CDR2 is ANQGSEA. The V end lost 4 bases, the J end lost 5 bases, and 9 bases lay between the germline ends. This CDR3 comprises 12 residues.